This T cell receptor (beta chain) was observed in a study of early T cells in non-severe SARS-CoV-2 infection (dated by TCRdb to the early 2020s). About the study as a whole: Because TCR sequencing relied on bulk RNA taken from unsorted whole blood, pairing of alpha and beta chains was not possible.

Concerning this clonotype itself: Its target antigen remains unknown. The junction shows a germline mismatch at one end, possibly a read error.

Points the paper makes about the study in general: VDJdb matching was skewed toward anti-spike CD8 responses, so virus-specific expansions were likely underestimated and private and CD4 specificities were missed.

A case-control design nested within a healthcare worker cohort in London, UK, was used, with weekly nasopharyngeal swab PCR tests and blood sampling performed. Between 23 and 31 March 2020, the week of the UK lockdown, healthcare workers were enrolled and then followed up weekly for as long as 16 weeks. The CDR3, from cysteine to phenylalanine, totals 13 residues. Only CDR3 DNA is held: 39 bases, read in frame from base 1. CDR1 and CDR2, per the germline V gene (reference sequence), are SEHNR and FQNEAQ. The library was prepared using 5' RACE. Sequenced using a NextSeq 500. The TCR library protocol attached unique molecular identifiers to individual cDNA molecules to correct for sequencing error and PCR bias. TCR alpha and beta chains were both sequenced, and the abundances of alpha and beta sequences in each sample were closely correlated with each other. The original methods were these. V gene, J gene and CDR3 annotation of TCR sequences was performed with Decombinator V4. TCRs were defined as expanded if a significant change between any two time points was detected under a Poisson model with p below 0.0001. Abundances of TCRs were expressed as counts per million after normalisation to the total number of TCRs sequenced in each sample. TRAV1-2 paired with TRAJ12, TRAJ20 or TRAJ33 defined MAIT TCRs, while TRAV10 paired with TRAJ18 defined iNKT TCRs. VDJdb, accessed 1 November 2021, was searched for CMV, EBV and SARS-CoV-2 annotated TCRs, with TCRs annotated for multiple antigens excluded. TCRdb redid the processing of the public reads, applying fastp at Q25 and MiXCR, and retained in-frame beta chains. Under each unique CDR3 protein, matching rows form one entry showing the most common genes and DNA. V and J calls and clone size were set by TCRdb, not the authors. Present in this sample are 62,000 or so distinct CDR3 sequences, less than 10% of which were seen just once. The biggest ten clones account for 1.2% of the sample.

The TCR comes from an adult who was a healthcare worker with PCR-confirmed SARS-CoV-2 infection or an uninfected control (not recorded which). The sample taken for sequencing was whole blood. Recombination joined TRBV7-9 with TRBJ1-1, with 9 junctional bases fitting TRBD1. The DNA is as follows: TGTGCCAGCAGCTTTACAGGGGGCACTGAAGTTTTCTTT. This encodes CASSFTGGTEVFF.